This T cell receptor beta chain was obtained from a study of early T cells in non-severe SARS-CoV-2 infection. On the study more broadly: Unsorted whole-blood RNA was sequenced in bulk, leaving chains unpaired.

The sample holds a few counts of this clonotype. Researchers tagged individual cDNA molecules with unique molecular identifiers. TCRdb re-analysed the 5' RACE reads in MiXCR, keeping a single row per CDR3 protein. The sample includes about 83,000 distinct CDR3 sequences, less than 11% of them seen just once. The V and J ends lost 3 bases and 6 bases, in that order; junction bases with no gene match: 7. Germline CDR1 and CDR2: KGHSH and LQKENI. The CDR3 has 15 residues. This TCR was sampled from an adult who was a healthcare worker with PCR-confirmed SARS-CoV-2 infection or an uninfected control (not recorded which). This chain links TRBV18 with TRBJ1-5; 8 nucleotides match TRBD1. Sequenced here: whole blood, sampled at baseline. The DNA of the CDR3 is TGTGCCAGCTCACCCGGACAGGGCACAAGTCAGCCCCAGCATTTT. Translating it yields CASSPGQGTSQPQHF. Combining the CDR3 with reference TRBV18 and TRBJ1-5 gives the whole variable domain NAGVMQNPRHLVRRRGQEARLRCSPMKGHSHVYWYRQLPEEGLKFMVYLQKENIIDESGMPKERFSAEFPKEGPSILRIQQVVRGDSAAYFCASSPGQGTSQPQHFGDGTRLSIL.